Reported below is one T cell receptor (beta chain). What it recognizes is unknown. Diagnosis rested on symptoms, serum thyroxine and TRAb, thyroid ultrasound, and orbital computed tomography. These data belong to a study of T cells in Graves' hyperthyroidism and ophthalmopathy. Overall study findings and caveats: A median 6.5 months before onset, the model predicted ophthalmopathy. Most expanded thyroid clonotypes above 0.001 also appeared in blood.

Germline values: CDR1 SGHVS, CDR2 FQNEAQ. The CDR3 spans 13 residues. The ends were cut back, 8 bases at V and 1 base at J, with 12 bases in the middle. What was amplified from RNA transcripts were TCR beta CDR3 regions. Primed by the HTBI set, a first-round RT-PCR was run on the TCR CDR3. TCRdb re-derived calls from the multiplex PCR reads in MiXCR, one entry per CDR3 protein. The table shows around 620,000 distinct CDR3 sequences, with under 60% occurring only once. Sequenced input: peripheral blood or thyroid tissue (not recorded which). This receptor was taken from an adult woman with Graves' disease, either hyperthyroidism or ophthalmopathy (not recorded which). The chain is built from TRBV7-8 and TRBJ2-7; D might be TRBD2 (6 bases). The CDR3 sequence is CASGGLASYEQYF. The CDR3, as DNA: TGTGCCAGCGGGGGACTTGCTTCCTACGAGCAGTACTTC.